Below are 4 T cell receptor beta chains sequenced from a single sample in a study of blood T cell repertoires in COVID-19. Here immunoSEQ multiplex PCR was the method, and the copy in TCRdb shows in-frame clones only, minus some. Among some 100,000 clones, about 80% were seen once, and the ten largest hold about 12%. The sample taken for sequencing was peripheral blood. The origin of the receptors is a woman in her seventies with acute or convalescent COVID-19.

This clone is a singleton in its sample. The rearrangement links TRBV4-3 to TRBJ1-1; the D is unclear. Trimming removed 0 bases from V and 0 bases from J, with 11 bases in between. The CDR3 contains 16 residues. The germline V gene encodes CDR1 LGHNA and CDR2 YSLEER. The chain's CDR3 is CASSQDLGGLNTEAFF. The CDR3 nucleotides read TGCGCCAGCAGCCAAGATTTAGGAGGGCTGAACACTGAAGCTTTCTTT.

CDR3 nucleotides: TGCGCCAGCAGCTTGGCTGGGGCGACGAACACCGGGGAGCTGTTTTTT. Protein product: CASSLAGATNTGELFF. V is TRBV5-1 and J is TRBJ2-2; the D gene is possibly TRBD1 (5 bases). Trimming stripped 0 bases from V and 0 bases from J, with 9 bases between. Germline CDR1 reads SGHRS; CDR2 reads YFSETQ. CDR3 size: 16 residues.

The CDR3 here is CSARAYGYTF. CDR3 DNA sequence: TGCAGTGCTAGAGCTTATGGCTACACCTTC. J is TRBJ1-2 and V is TRBV20-1; D is uncertain. The CDR3 is made up of 10 amino acids. Germline-derived CDR1 and CDR2 are DFQATT and SNEGSKA (reference sequence). The V end lost 1 base, the J end lost 5 bases, and 2 bases lay between the germline ends.

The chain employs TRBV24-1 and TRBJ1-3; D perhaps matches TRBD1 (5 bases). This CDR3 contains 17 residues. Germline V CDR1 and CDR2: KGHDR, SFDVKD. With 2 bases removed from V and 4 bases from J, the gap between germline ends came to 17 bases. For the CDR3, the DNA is TGTGCCACCAGTGATTCGCCGTCTCAGGGCCCCGGAAACACCATATATTTT. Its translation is CATSDSPSQGPGNTIYF.